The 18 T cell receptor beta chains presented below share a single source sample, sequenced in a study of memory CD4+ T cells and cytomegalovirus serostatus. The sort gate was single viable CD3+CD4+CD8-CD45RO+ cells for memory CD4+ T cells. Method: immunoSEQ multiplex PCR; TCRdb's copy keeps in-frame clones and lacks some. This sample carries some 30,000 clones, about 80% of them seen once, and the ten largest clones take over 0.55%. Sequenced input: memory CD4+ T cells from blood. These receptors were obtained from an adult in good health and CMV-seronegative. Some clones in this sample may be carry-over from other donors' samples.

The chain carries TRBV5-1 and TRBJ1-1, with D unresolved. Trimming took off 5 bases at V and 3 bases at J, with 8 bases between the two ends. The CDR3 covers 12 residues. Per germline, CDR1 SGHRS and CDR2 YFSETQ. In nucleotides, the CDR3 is TGCGCCAGCAGACTCGTTGACACTGAAGCTTTCTTT. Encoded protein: CASRLVDTEAFF.

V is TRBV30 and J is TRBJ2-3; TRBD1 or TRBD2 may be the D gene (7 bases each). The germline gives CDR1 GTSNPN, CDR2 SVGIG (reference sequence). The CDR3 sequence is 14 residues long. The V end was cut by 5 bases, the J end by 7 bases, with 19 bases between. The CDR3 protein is CAWSTRGGANTQYF. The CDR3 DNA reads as TGTGCCTGGTCTACCAGGGGGGGGGCAAATACGCAGTATTTT.

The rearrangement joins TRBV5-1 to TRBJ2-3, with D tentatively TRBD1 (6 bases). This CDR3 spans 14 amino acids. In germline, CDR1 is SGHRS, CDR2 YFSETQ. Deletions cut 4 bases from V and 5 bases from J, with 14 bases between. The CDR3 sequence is CASSPGTSEDTQYF. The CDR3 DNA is TGCGCCAGCAGCCCCGGGACAAGTGAAGATACGCAGTATTTT. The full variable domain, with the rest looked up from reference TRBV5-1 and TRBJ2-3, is KAGVTQTPRYLIKTRGQQVTLSCSPISGHRSVSWYQQTPGQGLQFLFEYFSETQRNKGNFPGRFSGRQFSNSRSEMNVSTLELGDSALYLCASSPGTSEDTQYFGPGTRLTVL.

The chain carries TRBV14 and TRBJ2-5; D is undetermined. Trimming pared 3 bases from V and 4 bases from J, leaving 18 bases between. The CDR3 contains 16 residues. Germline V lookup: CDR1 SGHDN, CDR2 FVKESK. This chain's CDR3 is CASSQDPGLKIETQYF. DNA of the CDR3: TGTGCCAGCAGCCAGGACCCCGGGCTCAAGATAGAGACCCAGTACTTC.

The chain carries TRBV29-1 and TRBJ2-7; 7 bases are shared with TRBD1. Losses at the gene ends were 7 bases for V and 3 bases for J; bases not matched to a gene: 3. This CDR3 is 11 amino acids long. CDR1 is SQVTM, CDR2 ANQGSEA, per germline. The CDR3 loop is CSGGQIYEQYF. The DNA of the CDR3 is TGCAGCGGGGGACAGATCTACGAGCAGTACTTC.

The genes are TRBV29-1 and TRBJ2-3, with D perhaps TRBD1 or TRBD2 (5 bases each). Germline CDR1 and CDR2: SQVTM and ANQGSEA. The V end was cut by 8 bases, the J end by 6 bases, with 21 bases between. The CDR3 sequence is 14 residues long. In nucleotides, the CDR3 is TGCAGCTTGGGGGATAAAAAATGGGGGGATACGCAGTATTTT. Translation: CSLGDKKWGDTQYF.

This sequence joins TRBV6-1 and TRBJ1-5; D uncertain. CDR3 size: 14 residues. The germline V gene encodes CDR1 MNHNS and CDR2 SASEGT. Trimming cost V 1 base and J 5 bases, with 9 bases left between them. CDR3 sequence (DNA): TGTGCCAGCAGTGAAGACAGCCTTTATCAGCCCCAGCATTTT. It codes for CASSEDSLYQPQHF.

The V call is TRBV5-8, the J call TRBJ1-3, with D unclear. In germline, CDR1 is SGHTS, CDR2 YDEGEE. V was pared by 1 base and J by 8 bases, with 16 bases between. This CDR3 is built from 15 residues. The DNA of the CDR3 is TGTGCCAGCAGCTTGTATGGCCGAAGGGAGGACACCATATATTTT. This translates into CASSLYGRREDTIYF.

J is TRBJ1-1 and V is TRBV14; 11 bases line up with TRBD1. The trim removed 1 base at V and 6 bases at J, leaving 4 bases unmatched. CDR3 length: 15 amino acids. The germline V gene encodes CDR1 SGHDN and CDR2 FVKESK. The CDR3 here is CASSQGTGGWAEAFF. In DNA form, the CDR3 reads TGTGCCAGCAGCCAAGGGACAGGGGGCTGGGCTGAAGCTTTCTTT.

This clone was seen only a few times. In DNA, the CDR3 is TGTGCCAGCTCACCACCGGTTTCGGGAGAAGGAACTGAAGCTTTCTTT. It translates to CASSPPVSGEGTEAFF. This chain connects TRBV18 to TRBJ1-1; no definite D call. Trimming stripped 0 bases from V and 5 bases from J, with 16 bases between. Germline CDR1 is KGHSH and CDR2 is LQKENI. The CDR3 sequence is 16 residues long.

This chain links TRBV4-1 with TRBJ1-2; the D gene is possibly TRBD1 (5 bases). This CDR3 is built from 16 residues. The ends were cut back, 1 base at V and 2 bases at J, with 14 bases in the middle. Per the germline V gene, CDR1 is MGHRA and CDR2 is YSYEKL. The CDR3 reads CASSQAAGTQNYGYTF. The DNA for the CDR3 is TGCGCCAGCAGCCAAGCCGCCGGGACTCAAAACTATGGCTACACCTTC.

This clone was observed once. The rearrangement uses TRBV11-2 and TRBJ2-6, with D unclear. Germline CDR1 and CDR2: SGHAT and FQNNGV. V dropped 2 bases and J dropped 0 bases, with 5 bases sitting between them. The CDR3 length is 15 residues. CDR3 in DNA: TGTGCCAGCAGCTTATCGGACTCTGGGGCCAACGTCCTGACTTTC. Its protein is CASSLSDSGANVLTF.

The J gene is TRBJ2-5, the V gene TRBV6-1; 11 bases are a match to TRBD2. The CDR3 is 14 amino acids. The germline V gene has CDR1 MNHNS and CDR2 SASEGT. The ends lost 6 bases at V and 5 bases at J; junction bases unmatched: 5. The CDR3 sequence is CASSTSGGRETQYF. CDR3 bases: TGTGCCAGCAGCACTAGCGGGGGTAGGGAGACCCAGTACTTC.

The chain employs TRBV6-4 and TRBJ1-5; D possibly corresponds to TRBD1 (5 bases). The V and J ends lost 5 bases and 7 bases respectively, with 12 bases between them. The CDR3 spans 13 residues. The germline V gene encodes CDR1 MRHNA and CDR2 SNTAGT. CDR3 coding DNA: TGTGCCAGCAGTTCAGGGCCAGGGCAGCCCCAGCATTTT. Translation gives CASSSGPGQPQHF.

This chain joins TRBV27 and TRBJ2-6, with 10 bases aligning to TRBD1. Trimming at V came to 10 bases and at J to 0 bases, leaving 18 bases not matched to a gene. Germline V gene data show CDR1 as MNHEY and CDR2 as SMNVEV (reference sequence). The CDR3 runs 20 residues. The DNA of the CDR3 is TGTGCCACGAAAACGAGTAGGGGGACAGGGGCCCTCTCTGGGGCCAACGTCCTGACTTTC. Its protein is CATKTSRGTGALSGANVLTF.

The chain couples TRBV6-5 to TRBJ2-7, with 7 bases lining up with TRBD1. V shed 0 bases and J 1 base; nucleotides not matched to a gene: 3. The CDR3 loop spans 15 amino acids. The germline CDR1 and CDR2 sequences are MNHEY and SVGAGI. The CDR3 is CASSYSNRGSYEQYF. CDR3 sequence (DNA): TGTGCCAGCAGTTACTCCAACAGGGGTTCCTACGAGCAGTACTTC.

The CDR3 sequence: CASSPEPSGNTIYF. Written as DNA, the CDR3 is TGTGCCAGCTCACCTGAACCCTCTGGAAACACCATATATTTT. V is TRBV18 and J is TRBJ1-3; no definite D call. Germline CDR1 KGHSH, CDR2 LQKENI. The V gene lost 3 bases and the J gene lost 0 bases, with 6 bases spanning the gap. CDR3 size: 14 residues. Full variable domain (outside the CDR3, taken from reference TRBV18 and TRBJ1-3): NAGVMQNPRHLVRRRGQEARLRCSPMKGHSHVYWYRQLPEEGLKFMVYLQKENIIDESGMPKERFSAEFPKEGPSILRIQQVVRGDSAAYFCASSPEPSGNTIYFGEGSWLTVV.

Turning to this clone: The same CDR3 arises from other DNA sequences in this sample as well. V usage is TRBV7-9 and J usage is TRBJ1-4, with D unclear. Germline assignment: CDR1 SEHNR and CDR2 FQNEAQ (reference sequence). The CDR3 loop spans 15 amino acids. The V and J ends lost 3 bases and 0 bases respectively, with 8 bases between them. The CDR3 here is CASSFPSTTNEKLFF. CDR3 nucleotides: TGTGCCAGCAGCTTCCCTTCAACAACTAATGAAAAACTGTTTTTT.